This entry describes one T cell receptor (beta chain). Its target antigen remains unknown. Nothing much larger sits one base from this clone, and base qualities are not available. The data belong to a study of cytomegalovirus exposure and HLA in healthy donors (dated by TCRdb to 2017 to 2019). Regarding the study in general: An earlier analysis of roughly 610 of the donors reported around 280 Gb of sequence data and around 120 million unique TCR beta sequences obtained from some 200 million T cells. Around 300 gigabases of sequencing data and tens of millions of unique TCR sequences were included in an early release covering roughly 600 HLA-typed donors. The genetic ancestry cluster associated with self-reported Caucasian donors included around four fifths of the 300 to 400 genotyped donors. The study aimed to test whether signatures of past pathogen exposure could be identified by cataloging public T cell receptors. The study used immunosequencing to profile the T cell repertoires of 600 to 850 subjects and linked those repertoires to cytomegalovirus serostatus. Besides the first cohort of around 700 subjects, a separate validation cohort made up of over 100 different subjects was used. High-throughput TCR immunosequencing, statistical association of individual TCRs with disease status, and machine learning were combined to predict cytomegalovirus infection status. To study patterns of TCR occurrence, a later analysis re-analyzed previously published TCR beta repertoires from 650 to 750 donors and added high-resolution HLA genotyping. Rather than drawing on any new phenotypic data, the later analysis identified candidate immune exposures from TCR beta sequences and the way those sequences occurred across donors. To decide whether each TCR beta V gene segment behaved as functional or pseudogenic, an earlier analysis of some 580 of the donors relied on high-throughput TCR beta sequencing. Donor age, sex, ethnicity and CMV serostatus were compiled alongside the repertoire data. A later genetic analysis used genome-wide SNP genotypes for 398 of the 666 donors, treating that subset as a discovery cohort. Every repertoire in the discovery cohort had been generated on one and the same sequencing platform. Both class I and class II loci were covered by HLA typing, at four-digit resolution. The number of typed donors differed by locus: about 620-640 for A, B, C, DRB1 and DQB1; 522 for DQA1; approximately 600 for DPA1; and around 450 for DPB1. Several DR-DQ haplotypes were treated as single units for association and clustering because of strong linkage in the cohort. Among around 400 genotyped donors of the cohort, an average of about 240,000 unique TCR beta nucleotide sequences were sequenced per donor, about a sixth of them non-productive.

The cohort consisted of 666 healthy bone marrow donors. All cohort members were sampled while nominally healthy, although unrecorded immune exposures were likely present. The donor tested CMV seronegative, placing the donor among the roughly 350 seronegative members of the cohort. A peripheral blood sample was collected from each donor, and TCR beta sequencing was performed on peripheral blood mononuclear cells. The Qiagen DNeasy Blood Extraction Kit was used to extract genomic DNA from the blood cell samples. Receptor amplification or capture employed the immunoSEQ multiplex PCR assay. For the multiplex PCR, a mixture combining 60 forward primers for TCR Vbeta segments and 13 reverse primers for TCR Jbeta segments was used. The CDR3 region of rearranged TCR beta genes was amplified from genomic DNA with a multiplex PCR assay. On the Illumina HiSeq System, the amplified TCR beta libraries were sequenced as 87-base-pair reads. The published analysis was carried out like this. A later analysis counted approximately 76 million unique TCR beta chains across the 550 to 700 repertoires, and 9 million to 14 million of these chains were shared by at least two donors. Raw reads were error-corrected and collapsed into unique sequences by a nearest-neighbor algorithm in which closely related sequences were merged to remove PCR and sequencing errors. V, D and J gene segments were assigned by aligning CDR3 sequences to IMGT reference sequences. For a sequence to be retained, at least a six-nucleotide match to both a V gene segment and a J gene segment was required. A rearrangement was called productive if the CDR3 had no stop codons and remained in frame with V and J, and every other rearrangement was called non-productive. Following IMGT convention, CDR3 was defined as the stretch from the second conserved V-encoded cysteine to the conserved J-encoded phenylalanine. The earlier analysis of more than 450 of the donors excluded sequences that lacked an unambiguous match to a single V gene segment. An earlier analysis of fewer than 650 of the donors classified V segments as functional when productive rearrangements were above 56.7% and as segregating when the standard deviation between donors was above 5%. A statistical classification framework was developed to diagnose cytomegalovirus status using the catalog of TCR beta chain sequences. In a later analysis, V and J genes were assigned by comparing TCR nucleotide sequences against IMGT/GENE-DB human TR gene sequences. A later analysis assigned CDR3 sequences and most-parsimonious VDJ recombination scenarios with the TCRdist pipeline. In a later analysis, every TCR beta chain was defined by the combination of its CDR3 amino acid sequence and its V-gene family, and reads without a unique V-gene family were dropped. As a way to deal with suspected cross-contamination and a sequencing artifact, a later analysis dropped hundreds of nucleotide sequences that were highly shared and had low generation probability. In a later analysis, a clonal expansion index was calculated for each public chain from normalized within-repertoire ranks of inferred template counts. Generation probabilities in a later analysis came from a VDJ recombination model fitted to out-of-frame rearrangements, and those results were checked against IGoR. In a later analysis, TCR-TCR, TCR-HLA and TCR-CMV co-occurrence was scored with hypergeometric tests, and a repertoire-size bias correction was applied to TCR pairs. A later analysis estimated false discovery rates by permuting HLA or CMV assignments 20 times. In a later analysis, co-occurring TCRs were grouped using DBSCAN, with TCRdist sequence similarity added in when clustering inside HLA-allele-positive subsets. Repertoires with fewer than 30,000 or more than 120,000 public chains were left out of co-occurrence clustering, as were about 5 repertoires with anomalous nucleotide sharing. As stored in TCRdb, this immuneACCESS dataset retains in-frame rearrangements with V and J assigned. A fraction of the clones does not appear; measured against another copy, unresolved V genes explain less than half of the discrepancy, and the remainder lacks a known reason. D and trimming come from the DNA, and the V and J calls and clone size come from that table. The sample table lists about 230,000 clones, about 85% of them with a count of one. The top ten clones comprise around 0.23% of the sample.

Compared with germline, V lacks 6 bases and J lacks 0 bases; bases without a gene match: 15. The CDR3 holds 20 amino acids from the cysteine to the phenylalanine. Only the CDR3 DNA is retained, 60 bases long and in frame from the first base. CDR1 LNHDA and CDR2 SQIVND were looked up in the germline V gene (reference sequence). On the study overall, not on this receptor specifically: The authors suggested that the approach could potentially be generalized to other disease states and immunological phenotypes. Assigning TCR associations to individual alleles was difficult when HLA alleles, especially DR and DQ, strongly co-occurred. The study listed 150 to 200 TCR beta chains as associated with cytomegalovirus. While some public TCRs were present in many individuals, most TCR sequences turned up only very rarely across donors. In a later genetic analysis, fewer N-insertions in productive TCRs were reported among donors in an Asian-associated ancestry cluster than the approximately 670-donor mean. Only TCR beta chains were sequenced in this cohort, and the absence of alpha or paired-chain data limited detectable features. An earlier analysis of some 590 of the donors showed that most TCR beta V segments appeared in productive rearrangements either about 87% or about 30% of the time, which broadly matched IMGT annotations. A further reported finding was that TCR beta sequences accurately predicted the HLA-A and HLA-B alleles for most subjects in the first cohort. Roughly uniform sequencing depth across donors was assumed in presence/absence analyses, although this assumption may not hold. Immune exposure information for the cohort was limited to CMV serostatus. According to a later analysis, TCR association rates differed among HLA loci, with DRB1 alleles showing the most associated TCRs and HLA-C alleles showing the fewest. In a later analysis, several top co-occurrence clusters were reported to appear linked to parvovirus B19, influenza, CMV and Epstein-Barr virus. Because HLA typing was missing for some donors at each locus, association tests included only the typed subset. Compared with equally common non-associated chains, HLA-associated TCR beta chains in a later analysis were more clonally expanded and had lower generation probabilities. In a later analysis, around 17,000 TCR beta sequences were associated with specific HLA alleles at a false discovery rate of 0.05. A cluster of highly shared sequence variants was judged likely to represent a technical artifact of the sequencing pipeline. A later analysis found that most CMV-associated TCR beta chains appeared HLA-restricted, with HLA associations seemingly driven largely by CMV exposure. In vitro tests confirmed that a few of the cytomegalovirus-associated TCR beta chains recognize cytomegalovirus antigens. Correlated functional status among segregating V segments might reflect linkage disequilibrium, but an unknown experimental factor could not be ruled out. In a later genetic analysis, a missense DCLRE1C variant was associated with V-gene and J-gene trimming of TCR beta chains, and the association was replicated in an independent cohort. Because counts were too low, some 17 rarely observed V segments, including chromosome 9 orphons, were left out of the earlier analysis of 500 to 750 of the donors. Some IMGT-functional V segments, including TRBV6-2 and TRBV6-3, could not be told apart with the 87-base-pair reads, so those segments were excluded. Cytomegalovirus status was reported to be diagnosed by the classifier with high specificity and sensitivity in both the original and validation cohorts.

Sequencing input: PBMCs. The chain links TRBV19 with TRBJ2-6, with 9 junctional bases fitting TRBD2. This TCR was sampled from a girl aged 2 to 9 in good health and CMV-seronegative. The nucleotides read TGTGCCAGTAGCAGGGGGGTTCTAGCGGGATGGGTCTCTGGGGCCAACGTCCTGACTTTC. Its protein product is CASSRGVLAGWVSGANVLTF.